The rows below give T cell receptor beta chains drawn from one sample of a study of blood T cell repertoires in COVID-19. TCRdb's table, derived via immunoSEQ multiplex PCR, lists solely in-frame clones and lacks some. The sample consists of under 40,000 clones, around nine tenths of them appearing once. What was sequenced was peripheral blood. These receptor sequences come from a human donor in a cohort sampled during active COVID-19. Both conserved end residues are part of each CDR3. The order of the fields is clone size, V gene, D gene, J gene, CDR3 protein, CDR3 DNA. D genes are given only for firm matches. Clone sizes are given selectively: once, few, many, or a class where the clone is expanded.

-,TRBV6-5,-,TRBJ1-1,CASSYDFNREAFF,TGTGCCAGCAGTTACGACTTTAACAGGGAAGCTTTCTTT
-,TRBV20-1,TRBD1,TRBJ2-1,CSASHLGTGDFNEQFF,TGCAGTGCTAGTCATCTTGGGACAGGGGATTTCAATGAGCAGTTCTTC
-,TRBV5-6,-,TRBJ1-5,CASSLAGLMSNQPQHF,TGTGCCAGCAGCTTGGCGGGGTTGATGAGCAATCAGCCCCAGCATTTT
-,TRBV5-1,TRBD2,TRBJ2-1,CASSSSSGVGEQFF,TGCGCCAGCAGCTCATCTAGCGGAGTGGGTGAGCAGTTCTTC
-,TRBV7-8,-,TRBJ2-7,CASSADYEQYF,TGTGCCAGCAGCGCAGACTACGAGCAGTACTTC
-,TRBV6-6,TRBD1,TRBJ1-5,CASSPSSGTGGNQPQHF,TGTGCCAGCAGTCCTTCCTCCGGGACAGGGGGCAATCAGCCCCAGCATTTT
-,TRBV5-1,TRBD1,TRBJ1-1,CASSFRTGGENTEAFF,TGCGCCAGCAGCTTTCGGACAGGGGGCGAGAACACTGAAGCTTTCTTT
-,TRBV30,-,TRBJ1-5,CAWSVGPFSNQPQHF,TGTGCCTGGAGTGTGGGGCCTTTTAGCAATCAGCCCCAGCATTTT
once,TRBV6-1,TRBD2,TRBJ2-2,CASSELAGGTGELFF,TGTGCCAGCAGTGAACTAGCGGGAGGCACCGGGGAGCTGTTTTTT
-,TRBV19,TRBD1,TRBJ1-2,CASRPRGSRTGAYGYTF,TGTGCCAGTAGGCCCCGCGGCTCCCGAACAGGGGCGTATGGCTACACCTTC
-,TRBV6-5,-,TRBJ1-1,CASSHPTTANTEAFF,TGTGCCAGCAGTCACCCTACGACAGCGAACACTGAAGCTTTCTTT
-,TRBV24-1,-,TRBJ2-3,CATSDSLAFGTDTQYF,TGTGCCACCAGTGATAGTCTAGCGTTCGGCACAGATACGCAGTATTTT
-,TRBV5-1,-,TRBJ2-2,CASSLAANTGELFF,TGCGCCAGCAGCTTGGCCGCGAACACCGGGGAGCTGTTTTTT
-,TRBV11-2,TRBD2,TRBJ2-5,CASSLGDSGGWETQYF,TGTGCCAGCAGCTTAGGTGATAGCGGGGGTTGGGAGACCCAGTACTTC
-,TRBV27,-,TRBJ2-7,CASSLSGAYEQYF,TGTGCCAGCAGTTTGTCAGGGGCCTACGAGCAGTACTTC
once,TRBV7-2,TRBD1,TRBJ2-7,CASSRAGQGAYEQYF,TGTGCCAGCAGCCGTGCGGGACAGGGGGCGTACGAGCAGTACTTC
-,TRBV28,-,TRBJ2-7,CASSLVVGRTYEQYF,TGTGCCAGCAGTTTAGTCGTTGGCAGGACTTACGAGCAGTACTTC
-,TRBV28,TRBD2,TRBJ2-3,CASRSVGAAGTDTQYF,TGTGCCAGCAGGTCAGTCGGGGCAGCGGGAACAGATACGCAGTATTTT
-,TRBV7-6,TRBD1,TRBJ2-2,CASSLGQGLTGELFF,TGTGCCAGCAGCTTAGGACAGGGCCTAACCGGGGAGCTGTTTTTT
-,TRBV6-2/TRBV6-3,-,TRBJ2-7,CASSYRDRPYEQYF,TGTGCCAGCAGTTACCGTGACAGGCCCTACGAGCAGTACTTC
-,TRBV18,TRBD1,TRBJ1-4,CASSLTMGQGREKLFF,TGTGCCAGCTCACTAACGATGGGACAGGGAAGGGAAAAACTGTTTTTT
-,TRBV6-6,TRBD1,TRBJ2-3,CASRAPSGQGTDTQYF,TGTGCCAGCAGGGCGCCGTCGGGACAGGGGACAGATACGCAGTATTTT
-,TRBV10-2,-,TRBJ2-3,CASSETSGLGADTQYF,TGCGCCAGCAGTGAGACTTCCGGACTCGGGGCAGATACGCAGTATTTT
-,TRBV6-5,TRBD1,TRBJ1-6,CASSYRTGAGNSPLHF,TGTGCCAGCAGTTACCGGACAGGGGCCGGGAATTCACCCCTCCACTTT
-,TRBV30,TRBD1,TRBJ1-2,CAWRGQGAEGYTF,TGTGCCTGGAGGGGACAGGGGGCGGAAGGCTACACCTTC
once,TRBV7-2,-,TRBJ1-1,CASSFTTINTEAFF,TGTGCCAGCAGCTTCACCACTATTAACACTGAAGCTTTCTTT
few,TRBV4-1,-,TRBJ1-6,CASSQETGYMESPLHF,TGCGCCAGCAGCCAGGAGACGGGATATATGGAATCACCCCTCCACTTT
-,TRBV15,TRBD1,TRBJ1-5,CATSRGQGFQPQHF,TGTGCCACCAGCAGAGGACAGGGATTCCAGCCCCAGCATTTT
-,TRBV19,TRBD2,TRBJ2-1,CASSILTSGGANEQFF,TGTGCCAGTAGTATCTTGACTAGCGGGGGGGCCAATGAGCAGTTCTTC
-,TRBV28,TRBD2,TRBJ2-7,CASSRLAGGYEQYF,TGTGCCAGCAGCAGACTAGCGGGAGGATACGAGCAGTACTTC
once,TRBV7-9,-,TRBJ1-3,CASSLDTSGNTIYF,TGTGCCAGCAGTTTGGACACTTCTGGAAACACCATATATTTT
-,TRBV7-2,-,TRBJ1-1,CASSSGLGEAFF,TGTGCCAGCAGCTCGGGACTTGGTGAAGCTTTCTTT
-,TRBV18,-,TRBJ2-3,CASSPGASDTDTQYF,TGTGCCAGCTCACCAGGGGCTAGCGACACAGATACGCAGTATTTT
-,TRBV28,TRBD1,TRBJ2-5,CASSLWGTGLQETQYF,TGTGCCAGCAGTTTATGGGGGACAGGCCTACAAGAGACCCAGTACTTC
few,TRBV7-2,TRBD2,TRBJ2-1,CASSLDVGGRNEQFF,TGTGCCAGCAGCTTAGATGTCGGGGGGAGGAATGAGCAGTTCTTC
-,TRBV7-9,-,TRBJ2-1,CASSDSLSSYNEQFF,TGTGCCAGCAGTGACAGCCTTAGCTCCTACAATGAGCAGTTCTTC
-,TRBV2,TRBD2,TRBJ2-1,CASSSSGGGTNNEQFF,TGTGCCAGCAGTTCTAGCGGGGGGGGTACCAACAATGAGCAGTTCTTC
-,TRBV19,-,TRBJ1-3,CASSIGAGNTIYF,TGTGCCAGTAGTATCGGGGCTGGAAACACCATATATTTT
-,TRBV30,TRBD1,TRBJ1-2,CAWSATGGGYGYTF,TGTGCCTGGAGTGCGACAGGGGGCGGCTATGGCTACACCTTC
-,TRBV11-2,-,TRBJ1-4,CASSPSGGLANEKLFF,TGTGCCAGCAGCCCATCGGGGGGTCTAGCTAATGAAAAACTGTTTTTT
-,TRBV6-5,-,TRBJ1-2,CASSYSGGWGYTF,TGTGCCAGCAGTTACAGCGGGGGCTGGGGCTACACCTTC